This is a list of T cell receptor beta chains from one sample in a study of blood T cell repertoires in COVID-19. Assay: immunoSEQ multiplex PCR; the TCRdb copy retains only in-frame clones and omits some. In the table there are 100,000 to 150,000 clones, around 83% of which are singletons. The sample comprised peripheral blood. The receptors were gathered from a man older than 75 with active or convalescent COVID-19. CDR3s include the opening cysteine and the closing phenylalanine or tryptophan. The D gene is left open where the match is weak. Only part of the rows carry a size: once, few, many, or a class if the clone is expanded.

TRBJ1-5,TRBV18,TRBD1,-,TGTGCCAGCTCACCTTCCGGGACAGGGGGCAGTCAGCCCCAGCATTTT,CASSPSGTGGSQPQHF
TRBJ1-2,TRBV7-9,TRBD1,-,TGTGCCAGCAGCTCGACGACAGGGAACTATGGCTACACCTTC,CASSSTTGNYGYTF
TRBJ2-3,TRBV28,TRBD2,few,TGTGCCAGCAGTTTCTCACTAGCGGGGGGGACAGATACGCAGTATTTT,CASSFSLAGGTDTQYF
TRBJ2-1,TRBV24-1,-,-,TGTGCCACCAGTGACGAGAGTCGGGGTGAGCAGTTCTTC,CATSDESRGEQFF
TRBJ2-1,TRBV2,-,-,TGTGCCAGCAGTGAAGAGGGTGGGAGGAGGTTCTTC,CASSEEGGRRFF
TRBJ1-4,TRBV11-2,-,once,TGTGCCAGCAGCCAGGGAGGAAGGGGTGAAAAACTGTTTTTT,CASSQGGRGEKLFF
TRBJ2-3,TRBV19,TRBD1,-,TGTGCCAGTAGCACCACAGGGGGCGCATCAGATACGCAGTATTTT,CASSTTGGASDTQYF
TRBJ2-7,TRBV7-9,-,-,TGTGCCAGCAGCTCTTCGAACAGGGTCGAGCAGTACTTC,CASSSSNRVEQYF
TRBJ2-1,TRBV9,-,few,TGTGCCAGCAGCGGACCAGACGGGAGCTCCTACAATGAGCAGTTCTTC,CASSGPDGSSYNEQFF
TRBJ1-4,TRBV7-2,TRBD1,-,TGTGCCAGCAGCCGGACAGGGCTTAATGAAAAACTGTTTTTT,CASSRTGLNEKLFF